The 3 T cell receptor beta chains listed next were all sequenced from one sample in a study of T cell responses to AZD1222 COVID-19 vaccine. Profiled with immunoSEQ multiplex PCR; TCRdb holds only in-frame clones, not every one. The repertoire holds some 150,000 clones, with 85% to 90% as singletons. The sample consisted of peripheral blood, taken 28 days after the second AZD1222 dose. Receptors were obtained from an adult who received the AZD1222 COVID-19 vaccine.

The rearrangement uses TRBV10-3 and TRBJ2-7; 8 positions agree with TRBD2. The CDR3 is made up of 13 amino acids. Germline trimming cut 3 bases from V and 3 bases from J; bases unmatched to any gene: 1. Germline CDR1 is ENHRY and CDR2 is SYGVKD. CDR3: CAISDSGDYEQYF. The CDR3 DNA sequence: TGTGCCATCAGTGATAGCGGGGACTACGAGCAGTACTTC.

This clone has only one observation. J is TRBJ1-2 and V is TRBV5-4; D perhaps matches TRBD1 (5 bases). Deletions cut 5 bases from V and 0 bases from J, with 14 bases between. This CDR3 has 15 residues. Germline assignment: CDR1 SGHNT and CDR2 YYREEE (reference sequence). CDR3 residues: CASSRDPLANYGYTF. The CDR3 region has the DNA TGTGCCAGCAGTAGGGACCCGTTAGCTAACTATGGCTACACCTTC.

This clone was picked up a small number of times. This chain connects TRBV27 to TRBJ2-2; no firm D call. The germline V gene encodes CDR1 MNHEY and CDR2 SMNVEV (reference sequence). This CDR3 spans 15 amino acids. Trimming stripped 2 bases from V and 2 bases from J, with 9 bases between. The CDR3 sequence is CASSLKQFNTGELFF. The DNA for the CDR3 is TGTGCCAGCAGTTTAAAACAGTTCAACACCGGGGAGCTGTTTTTT.